One sample yielded the 12 T cell receptor beta chains listed below, sequenced in a study of early T cells in non-severe SARS-CoV-2 infection. TCRdb re-derived calls from the 5' RACE reads in MiXCR, one entry per CDR3 protein. This sample carries 98,000 or so distinct CDR3 sequences, approximately 11% of them seen once, and the ten largest clones take roughly 5%. Input material: whole blood. The receptors originated from an adult who was a healthcare worker with PCR-confirmed SARS-CoV-2 infection or an uninfected control (not recorded which).

This clonotype was seen many times. The chain employs TRBV7-6 and TRBJ2-1, with a weak D call TRBD1 (6 bases). Deletions cut 2 bases from V and 9 bases from J, with 8 bases between. This CDR3 is 12 amino acids long. The germline CDR1 and CDR2 sequences are SGHVS and FNYEAQ. The CDR3, as DNA: TGTGCCAGCAGCTTATTGGGGGCTGAGCAGTTCTTC. The encoded protein is CASSLLGAEQFF.

This chain connects TRBV7-2 to TRBJ2-5; D not certain. V was trimmed by 2 bases and J by 8 bases, leaving 12 bases between them. The CDR3 totals 13 residues. In germline, CDR1 is SGHTA, CDR2 FQGNSA. The CDR3 sequence is CASSLPPASTQYF. The CDR3 DNA sequence: TGTGCCAGCAGCTTACCCCCCGCAAGTACCCAGTACTTC.

This clonotype was seen at least ten times. V and J are TRBV7-2 and TRBJ2-1; TRBD1 matches 8 bases. Germline trimming cut 5 bases from V and 10 bases from J; bases unmatched to any gene: 10. The CDR3 is made up of 14 amino acids. CDR1 SGHTA and CDR2 FQGNSA come from the germline V gene. CDR3 in amino acids: CASSARQGSQEQFF. In DNA form, the CDR3 reads TGTGCCAGCAGCGCCCGACAGGGGTCCCAAGAGCAGTTCTTC.

This clonotype showed up many times. The chain is built from TRBV5-1 and TRBJ2-3; 7 bases map to TRBD1. Germline V gene data show CDR1 as SGHRS and CDR2 as YFSETQ. The CDR3 consists of 14 residues. J lost 6 bases, V lost 3 bases, and 7 bases had no gene match. The CDR3 loop is CASSSGQLLDTQYF. Here the CDR3 DNA reads TGCGCCAGCAGCTCGGGACAGCTTCTGGATACGCAGTATTTT.

This clonotype has more than one count but fewer than ten. The rearrangement links TRBV7-2 to TRBJ2-7, with TRBD2 matching 13 bases. Unmatched junction bases numbered 2, after V lost 0 bases and J lost 3 bases. Germline CDR1 is SGHTA and CDR2 is FQGNSA. The CDR3 extends over 16 amino acids. CDR3 protein: CASSLAGLAGNYEQYF. The CDR3 region has the DNA TGTGCCAGCAGCTTAGCGGGACTAGCGGGGAACTACGAGCAGTACTTC.

As concerns this clonotype: A read error may produce the germline difference seen at one junction end. The chain carries TRBV5-1 and TRBJ2-2, with D unresolved. The CDR3 has 16 residues. Per the germline V gene, CDR1 is SGHRS and CDR2 is YFSETQ. The CDR3 loop reads CASSFQVTENTRELFF. CDR3 DNA sequence: TGCGCCAGCAGCTTCCAGGTCACAGAGAACACCAGGGAGCTGTTTTTT.

This clonotype occurred many times. The chain joins TRBV14 to TRBJ1-1, with D possibly TRBD1 on 6 matching bases. Trimming stripped 2 bases from V and 1 base from J, with 14 bases between. CDR1 is SGHDN, CDR2 FVKESK, per germline. This CDR3 region has 16 residues. This CDR3 is CASSQWPLQGNTEAFF. For the CDR3, the DNA is TGTGCCAGCAGCCAATGGCCTTTACAGGGGAACACTGAAGCTTTCTTT.

This clonotype turned up a few times. The chain combines TRBV9 with TRBJ2-7; 10 nucleotides agree with TRBD2. The length of the CDR3 is 14 residues. The V and J ends lost 0 bases and 4 bases, in that order; junction bases with no gene match: 1. The germline V gene encodes CDR1 SGDLS and CDR2 YYNGEE. The CDR3 DNA reads TGTGCCAGCAGCGTAGGACTAGCGGGTTACGAGCAGTACTTC. This gives the protein CASSVGLAGYEQYF.

This clonotype was detected ten times or more. The CDR3 nucleotides are TGTGCCGTAATGACAGGGGACACAGATACGCAGTATTTT. Translated, it gives CAVMTGDTDTQYF. This rearrangement joins TRBV10-3 to TRBJ2-3; TRBD1 aligns across 8 bases. From germline, CDR1 is ENHRY and CDR2 SYGVKD. Losses at the gene ends were 11 bases for V and 2 bases for J; bases not matched to a gene: 6. This CDR3 comprises 13 residues.

This clonotype was found many times. The rearrangement joins TRBV5-4 to TRBJ2-7; 9 nucleotides line up with TRBD1. Trimming cost V 3 bases and J 1 base; bases outside gene matches: 8. This CDR3 spans 16 amino acids. Looked up from germline, CDR1 is SGHNT and CDR2 is YYREEE (reference sequence). The CDR3 loop reads CASSSGRGQGSYEQYF. As DNA, the CDR3 is TGTGCCAGCAGCTCTGGGCGGGGACAGGGATCCTACGAGCAGTACTTC.

In this sample, this clonotype turned up many times. The chain's CDR3 is CSVRTGYTEAFF. In DNA, the CDR3 is TGCAGCGTTCGCACGGGGTACACTGAAGCTTTCTTT. The chain combines TRBV29-1 with TRBJ1-1; D not resolved. Trimming removed 5 bases at V and 3 bases at J, with 10 bases between. Germline-derived CDR1 and CDR2 are SQVTM and ANQGSEA. This CDR3 region has 12 residues.

This clonotype appeared a few times. The gene calls are TRBV19 and TRBJ2-3; unclear D gene. Between the trimmed V and J ends, which lost 7 bases and 5 bases, there was a span of 13 bases. This CDR3 has 13 residues. Germline V gene data show CDR1 as LNHDA and CDR2 as SQIVND (reference sequence). The CDR3 DNA reads as TGTGCCAGTACCCATCCGACGGAAGATACGCAGTATTTT. It specifies CASTHPTEDTQYF. Using reference TRBV19 and TRBJ2-3 for the parts outside the CDR3, the full variable domain is DGGITQSPKYLFRKEGQNVTLSCEQNLNHDAMYWYRQDPGQGLRLIYYSQIVNDFQKGDIAEGYSVSREKKESFPLTVTSAQKNPTAFYLCASTHPTEDTQYFGPGTRLTVL.